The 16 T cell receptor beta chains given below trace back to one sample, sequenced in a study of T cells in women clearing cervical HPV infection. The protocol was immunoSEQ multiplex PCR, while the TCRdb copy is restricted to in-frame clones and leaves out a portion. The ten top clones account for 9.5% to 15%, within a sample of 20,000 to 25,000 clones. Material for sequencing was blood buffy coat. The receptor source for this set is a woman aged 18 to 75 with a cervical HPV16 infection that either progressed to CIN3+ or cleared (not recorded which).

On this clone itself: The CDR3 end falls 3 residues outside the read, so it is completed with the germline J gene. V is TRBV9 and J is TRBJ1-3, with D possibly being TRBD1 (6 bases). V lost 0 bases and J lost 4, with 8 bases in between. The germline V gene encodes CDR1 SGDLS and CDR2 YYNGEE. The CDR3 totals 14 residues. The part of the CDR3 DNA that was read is TGTGCCAGCAGCGTAGCGCAGGGGGGAAACACC. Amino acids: CASSVAQGGNT. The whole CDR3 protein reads CASSVAQGGNTIYF. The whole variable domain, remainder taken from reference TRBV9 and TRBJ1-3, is DSGVTQTPKHLITATGQRVTLRCSPRSGDLSVYWYQQSLDQGLQFLIQYYNGEERAKGNILERFSAQQFPDLHSELNLSSLELGDSALYFCASSVAQGGNTIYFGEGSWLTVV.

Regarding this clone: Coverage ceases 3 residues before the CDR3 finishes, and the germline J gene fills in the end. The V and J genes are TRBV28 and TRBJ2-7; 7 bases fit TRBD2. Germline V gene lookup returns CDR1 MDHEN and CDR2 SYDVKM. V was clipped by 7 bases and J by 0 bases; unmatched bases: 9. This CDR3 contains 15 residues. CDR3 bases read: TGTGCCAGCACCTATAGCGGGTACAGCTCCTACGAG. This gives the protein CASTYSGYSSYE. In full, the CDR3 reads CASTYSGYSSYEQYF.

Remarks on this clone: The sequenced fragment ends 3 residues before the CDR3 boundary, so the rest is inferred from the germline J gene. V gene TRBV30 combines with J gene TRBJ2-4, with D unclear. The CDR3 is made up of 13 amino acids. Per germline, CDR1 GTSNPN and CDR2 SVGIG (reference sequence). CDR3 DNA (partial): TGTGCCTGGAGTGTAGAGGCTAACTATGGT. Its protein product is CAWSVEANYG. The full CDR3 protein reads CAWSVEANYGQYF.

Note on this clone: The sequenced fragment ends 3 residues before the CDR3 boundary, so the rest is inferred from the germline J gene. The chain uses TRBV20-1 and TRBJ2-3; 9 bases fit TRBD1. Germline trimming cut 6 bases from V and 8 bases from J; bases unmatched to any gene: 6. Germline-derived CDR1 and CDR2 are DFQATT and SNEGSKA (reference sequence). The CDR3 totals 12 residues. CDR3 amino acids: CSAKPTGGTQYF. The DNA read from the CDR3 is TGCAGTGCCAAACCGACAGGGGGTACG.

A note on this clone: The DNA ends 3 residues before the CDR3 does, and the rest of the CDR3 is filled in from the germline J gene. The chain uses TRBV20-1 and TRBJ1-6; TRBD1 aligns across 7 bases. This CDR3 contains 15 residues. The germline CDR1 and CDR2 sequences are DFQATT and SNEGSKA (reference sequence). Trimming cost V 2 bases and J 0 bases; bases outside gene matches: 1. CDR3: CSARRDSSYNSPLHF. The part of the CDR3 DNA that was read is TGCAGTGCTAGAAGGGACAGCTCCTATAATTCACCC.

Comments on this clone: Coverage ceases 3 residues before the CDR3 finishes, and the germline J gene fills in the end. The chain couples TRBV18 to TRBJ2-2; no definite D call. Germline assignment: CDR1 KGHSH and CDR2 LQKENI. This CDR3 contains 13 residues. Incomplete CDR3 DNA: TGTGCCAGCTCGACTTCAACTAATGAAAAG. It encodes CASSTSTNEK. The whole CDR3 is CASSTSTNEKLFF.

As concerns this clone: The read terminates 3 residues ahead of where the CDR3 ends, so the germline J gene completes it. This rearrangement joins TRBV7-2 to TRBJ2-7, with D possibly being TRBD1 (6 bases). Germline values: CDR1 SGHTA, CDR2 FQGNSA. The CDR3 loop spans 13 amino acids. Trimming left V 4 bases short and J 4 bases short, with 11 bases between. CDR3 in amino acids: CASSSRTGYEQYF. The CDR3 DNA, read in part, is TGTGCCAGCAGCTCAAGAACAGGGTACGAG. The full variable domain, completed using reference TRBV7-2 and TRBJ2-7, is GAGVSQSPSNKVTEKGKDVELRCDPISGHTALYWYRQSLGQGLEFLIYFQGNSAPDKSGLPSDRFSAERTGGSVSTLTIQRTQQEDSAVYLCASSSRTGYEQYFGPGTRLTVT.

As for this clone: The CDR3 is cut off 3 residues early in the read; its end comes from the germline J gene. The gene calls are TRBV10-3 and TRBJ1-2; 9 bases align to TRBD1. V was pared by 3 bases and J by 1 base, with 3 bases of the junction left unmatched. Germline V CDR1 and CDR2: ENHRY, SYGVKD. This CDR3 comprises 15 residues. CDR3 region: CAISDLDRGNYGYTF. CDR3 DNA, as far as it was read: TGTGCCATCAGTGACCTGGACAGGGGTAACTATGGC.

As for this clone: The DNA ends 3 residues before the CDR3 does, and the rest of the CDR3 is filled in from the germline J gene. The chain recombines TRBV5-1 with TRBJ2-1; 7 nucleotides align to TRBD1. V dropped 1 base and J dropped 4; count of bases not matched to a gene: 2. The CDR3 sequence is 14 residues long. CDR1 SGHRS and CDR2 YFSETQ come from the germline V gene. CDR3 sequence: CASSLRDRYNEQFF. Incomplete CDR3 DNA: TGCGCCAGCAGCTTGCGGGACAGATACAATGAG.

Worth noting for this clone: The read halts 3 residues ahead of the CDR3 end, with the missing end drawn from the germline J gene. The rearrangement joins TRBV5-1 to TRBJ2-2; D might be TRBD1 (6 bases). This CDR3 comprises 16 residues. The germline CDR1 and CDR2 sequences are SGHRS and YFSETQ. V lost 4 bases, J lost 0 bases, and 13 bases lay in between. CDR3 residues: CASSRNREANTGELFF. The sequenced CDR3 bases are TGCGCCAGCAGCCGGAACAGGGAAGCGAACACCGGGGAG. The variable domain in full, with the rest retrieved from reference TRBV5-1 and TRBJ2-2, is KAGVTQTPRYLIKTRGQQVTLSCSPISGHRSVSWYQQTPGQGLQFLFEYFSETQRNKGNFPGRFSGRQFSNSRSEMNVSTLELGDSALYLCASSRNREANTGELFFGEGSRLTVL.

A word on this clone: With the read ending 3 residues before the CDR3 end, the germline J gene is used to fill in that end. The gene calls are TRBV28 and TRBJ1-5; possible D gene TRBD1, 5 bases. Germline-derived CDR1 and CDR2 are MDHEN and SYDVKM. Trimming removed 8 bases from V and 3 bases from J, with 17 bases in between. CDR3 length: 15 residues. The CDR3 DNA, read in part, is TGTGCCAGCTTTTCCGGGGGTCAGGTCAATCAGCCC. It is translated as CASFSGGQVNQP. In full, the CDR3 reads CASFSGGQVNQPQHF.

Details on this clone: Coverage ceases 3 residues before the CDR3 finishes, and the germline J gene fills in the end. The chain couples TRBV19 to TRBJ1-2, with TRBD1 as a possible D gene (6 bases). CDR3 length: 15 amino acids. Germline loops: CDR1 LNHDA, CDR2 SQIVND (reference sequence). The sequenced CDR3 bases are TGTGCCAGTAGTATCAAAAGGACAGAGGGCAGGGGC. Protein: CASSIKRTEGRG. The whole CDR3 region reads CASSIKRTEGRGYTF.

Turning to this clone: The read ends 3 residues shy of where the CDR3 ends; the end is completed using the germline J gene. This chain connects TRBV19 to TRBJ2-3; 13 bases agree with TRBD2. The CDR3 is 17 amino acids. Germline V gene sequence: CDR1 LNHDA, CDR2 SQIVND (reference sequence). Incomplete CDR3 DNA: TGTGCCAGTAGTATAGGGACTAGCGGGAGATCCCAAGAGACG. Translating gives CASSIGTSGRSQET. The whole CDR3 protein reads CASSIGTSGRSQETQYF.

The sequenced CDR3 bases are TGTGCCAGCACAACGGGGGGCACCTACGAG. This sequence encodes CASTTGGTYE. The entire CDR3 reads CASTTGGTYEQYF. The genes are TRBV28 and TRBJ2-7; the D gene is possibly TRBD2 (7 bases). The DNA ends 3 residues before the CDR3 does, and the rest of the CDR3 is filled in from the germline J gene. The CDR3 has 13 amino acids. Trimming shortened V by 7 bases and J by 2 bases, and 12 bases separated the two germline ends. CDR1 MDHEN and CDR2 SYDVKM come from the germline V gene.

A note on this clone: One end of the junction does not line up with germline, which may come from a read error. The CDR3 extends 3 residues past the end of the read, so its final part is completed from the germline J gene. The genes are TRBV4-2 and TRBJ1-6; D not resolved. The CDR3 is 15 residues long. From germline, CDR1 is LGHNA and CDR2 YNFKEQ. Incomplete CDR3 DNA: TGCGCCAGCAGCCAAGAAGAGGGCAGTAATTCACCC. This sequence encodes CASSQEEGSNSP. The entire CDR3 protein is CASSQEEGSNSPLHF.

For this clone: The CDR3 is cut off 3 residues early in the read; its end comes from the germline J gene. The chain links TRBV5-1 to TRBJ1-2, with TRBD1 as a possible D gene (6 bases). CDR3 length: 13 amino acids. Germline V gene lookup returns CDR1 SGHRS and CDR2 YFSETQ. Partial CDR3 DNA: TGCGCCAGCAGCTTCCAGGGTGGGGGCGGC. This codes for CASSFQGGGG. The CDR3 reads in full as CASSFQGGGGYTF. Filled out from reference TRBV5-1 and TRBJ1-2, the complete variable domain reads KAGVTQTPRYLIKTRGQQVTLSCSPISGHRSVSWYQQTPGQGLQFLFEYFSETQRNKGNFPGRFSGRQFSNSRSEMNVSTLELGDSALYLCASSFQGGGGYTFGSGTRLTVV.